Listed below are T cell receptor beta chains from one sample, sequenced in a study of blood T cells in healthy people across ages. TCRdb processed the 5' RACE reads anew with MiXCR; each CDR3 protein has one entry. The sample includes 790,000 or so distinct CDR3 sequences, roughly 46% of them seen just once. Sequencing was performed on blood. The receptors derive from an older man in good health. CDR3s include the opening cysteine and the closing phenylalanine or tryptophan.

j_call: TRBJ1-5; v_call: TRBV5-1; cdr3_aa: CASSGGTGLDQPQHF
j_call: TRBJ2-5; v_call: TRBV10-3; cdr3_aa: CAILDTLGETQYF
j_call: TRBJ2-1; v_call: TRBV20-1; cdr3_aa: CSASRKSGRFGSSYNEQFF
j_call: TRBJ2-7; v_call: TRBV3-1; cdr3_aa: CASQTGSSYEQYF
j_call: TRBJ1-2; v_call: TRBV12-3/TRBV12-4; cdr3_aa: CASGGQGIYGYTF
j_call: TRBJ2-7; v_call: TRBV6-2/TRBV6-3; cdr3_aa: CASSMTATYEQYF
j_call: TRBJ2-5; v_call: TRBV7-2; cdr3_aa: CASSVSGTETQYF
j_call: TRBJ2-1; v_call: TRBV19; cdr3_aa: CASSIDRWTNNEQFF
j_call: TRBJ2-4; v_call: TRBV7-9; cdr3_aa: CASSFIPGLDYF
j_call: TRBJ2-7; v_call: TRBV19; cdr3_aa: CATVRTGTKLPYEQYF
j_call: TRBJ2-1; v_call: TRBV7-3; cdr3_aa: CASSRGPDITYNEQFF
j_call: TRBJ2-3; v_call: TRBV2; cdr3_aa: CASSPRGDGTDTQYF
j_call: TRBJ2-5; v_call: TRBV9; cdr3_aa: CASSVAPAGGGQETQYF
j_call: TRBJ1-4; v_call: TRBV7-9; cdr3_aa: CASSSPDRGANEKLFF
j_call: TRBJ2-1; v_call: TRBV20-1; cdr3_aa: CSAQPGLAGSSFDEQFF
j_call: NA; v_call: TRBV6-5; cdr3_aa: CASSYGGMRNEQYF
j_call: TRBJ1-1; v_call: TRBV10-3; cdr3_aa: CAISQTGGSTEAFF
j_call: TRBJ1-5; v_call: TRBV27; cdr3_aa: CASSFVNQPQHF
j_call: TRBJ2-1; v_call: TRBV6-1; cdr3_aa: CASRVQVEQFF
j_call: TRBJ2-7; v_call: TRBV5-1; cdr3_aa: CASSLETSGRGTYEQYF
j_call: TRBJ1-2; v_call: TRBV10-3; cdr3_aa: CAISGQGEGYTF
j_call: TRBJ2-5; v_call: TRBV6-1; cdr3_aa: CASTPGTGVQETQYF
j_call: TRBJ2-3; v_call: TRBV5-1; cdr3_aa: CASSPETSGFSDTQYF
j_call: TRBJ2-5; v_call: TRBV5-1; cdr3_aa: CASSLELGNRGETQYF
j_call: TRBJ2-1; v_call: TRBV6-5; cdr3_aa: CASRTSGSNNEQFF
j_call: TRBJ2-1; v_call: TRBV2; cdr3_aa: CASSRGLAGISEQFF
j_call: TRBJ2-4; v_call: TRBV12-3/TRBV12-4; cdr3_aa: CASSLVREGEQYF
j_call: TRBJ1-1; v_call: TRBV29-1; cdr3_aa: CSGAHRGQGTEAFF
j_call: TRBJ1-2; v_call: TRBV6-2/TRBV6-3; cdr3_aa: CASRKTGDRNYGYTF
j_call: TRBJ2-1; v_call: TRBV7-2; cdr3_aa: CASKGGTASDEQFF
j_call: TRBJ2-3; v_call: TRBV20-1; cdr3_aa: CSARTGTDTQYF
j_call: TRBJ2-6; v_call: TRBV6-1; cdr3_aa: CASSVTTASGANVLTF
j_call: TRBJ1-5; v_call: TRBV10-3; cdr3_aa: CAISGTGEETQHF
j_call: TRBJ2-3; v_call: TRBV20-1; cdr3_aa: CSARDAGEYGTDTQYF
j_call: TRBJ1-2; v_call: TRBV7-2; cdr3_aa: CASSLVVNSGNYGYTF
j_call: TRBJ2-2; v_call: TRBV6-2/TRBV6-3; cdr3_aa: CASSYYSTGELFF
j_call: TRBJ2-1; v_call: TRBV7-2; cdr3_aa: CASSLVALQGNEQFF
j_call: TRBJ2-7; v_call: TRBV20-1; cdr3_aa: CSARGPGAPEEEQYF
j_call: TRBJ1-4; v_call: TRBV7-9; cdr3_aa: CASSGKEIGLFF
j_call: TRBJ2-5; v_call: TRBV29-1; cdr3_aa: CSAAGRHQYF
j_call: TRBJ2-1; v_call: TRBV18; cdr3_aa: CASSPLGLGGNEQFF
j_call: TRBJ1-1; v_call: TRBV20-1; cdr3_aa: CSAWRRGDYNLNTEAFF